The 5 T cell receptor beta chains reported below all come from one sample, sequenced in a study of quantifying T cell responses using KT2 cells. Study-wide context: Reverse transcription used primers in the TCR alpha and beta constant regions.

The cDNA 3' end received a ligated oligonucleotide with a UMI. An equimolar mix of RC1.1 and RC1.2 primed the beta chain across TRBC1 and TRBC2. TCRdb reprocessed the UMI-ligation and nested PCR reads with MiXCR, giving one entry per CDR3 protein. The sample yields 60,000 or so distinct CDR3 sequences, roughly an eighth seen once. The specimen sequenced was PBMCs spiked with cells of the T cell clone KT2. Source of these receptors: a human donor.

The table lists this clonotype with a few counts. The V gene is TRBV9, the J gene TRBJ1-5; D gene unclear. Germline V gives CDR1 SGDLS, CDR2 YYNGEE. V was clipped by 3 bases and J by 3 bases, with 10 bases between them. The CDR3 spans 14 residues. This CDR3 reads CASSAEAANQPQHF. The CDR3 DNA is TGTGCCAGCAGCGCGGAGGCAGCCAATCAGCCCCAGCATTTT. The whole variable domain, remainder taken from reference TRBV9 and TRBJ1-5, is DSGVTQTPKHLITATGQRVTLRCSPRSGDLSVYWYQQSLDQGLQFLIQYYNGEERAKGNILERFSAQQFPDLHSELNLSSLELGDSALYFCASSAEAANQPQHFGDGTRLSIL.

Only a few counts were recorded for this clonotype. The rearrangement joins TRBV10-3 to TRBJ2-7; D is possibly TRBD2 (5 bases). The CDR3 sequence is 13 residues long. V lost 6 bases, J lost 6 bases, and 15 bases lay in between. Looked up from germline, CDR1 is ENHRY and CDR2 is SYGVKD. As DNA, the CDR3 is TGTGCCATCAGGAGGGCGTGGGTACGCGAGCAGTACTTC. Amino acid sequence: CAIRRAWVREQYF.

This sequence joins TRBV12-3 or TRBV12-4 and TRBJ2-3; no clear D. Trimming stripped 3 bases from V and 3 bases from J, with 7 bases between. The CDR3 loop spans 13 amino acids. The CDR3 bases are TGTGCCAGCAGTTTGGGCACGACAGATACGCAGTATTTT. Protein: CASSLGTTDTQYF.

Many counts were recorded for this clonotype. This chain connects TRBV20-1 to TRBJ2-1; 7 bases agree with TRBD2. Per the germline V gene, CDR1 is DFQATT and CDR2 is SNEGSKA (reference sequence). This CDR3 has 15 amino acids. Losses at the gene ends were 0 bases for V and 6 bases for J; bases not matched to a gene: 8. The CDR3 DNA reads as TGCAGTGCTAGAGATATCCAGCGGGAAAGCAATGAGCAGTTCTTC. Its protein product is CSARDIQRESNEQFF.

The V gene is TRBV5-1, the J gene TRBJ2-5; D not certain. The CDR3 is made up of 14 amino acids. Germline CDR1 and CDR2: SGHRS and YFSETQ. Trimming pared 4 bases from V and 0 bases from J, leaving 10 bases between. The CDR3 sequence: CASSHAGYQETQYF. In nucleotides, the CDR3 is TGCGCCAGCAGCCATGCTGGGTACCAAGAGACCCAGTACTTC.